The 32 T cell receptor beta chains presented below share a single source sample, sequenced in a study of blood T cell repertoires in COVID-19. The protocol was immunoSEQ multiplex PCR, while the TCRdb copy is restricted to in-frame clones and leaves out a portion. This sample carries some 530,000 clones, roughly nine tenths of them seen once, and the ten largest clones take approximately 8%. Sequenced input: PBMCs or T cells enriched from blood (not recorded which). The receptors were sampled from a woman between 55 and 75 years old who had recovered from COVID-19.

The V and J genes are TRBV6-2 or TRBV6-3 and TRBJ1-1; TRBD1 matches at 8 bases. CDR1 is MNHEY, CDR2 SVGEGT, per germline. The J segment lost 2 bases and the V segment lost 5 bases, leaving 7 bases of the junction unmatched. This CDR3 has 15 residues. DNA of the CDR3: TGTGCCAGCAGTAACCGGGACAGGATAAACACTGAAGCTTTCTTT. Protein sequence: CASSNRDRINTEAFF.

With respect to this clone: The same CDR3 arises from other DNA sequences in this sample as well. The chain combines TRBV20-1 with TRBJ1-2; the D is unclear. V gave up 3 bases and J gave up 4 bases, with 6 bases separating them. Per the germline V gene, CDR1 is DFQATT and CDR2 is SNEGSKA (reference sequence). CDR3 length: 11 amino acids. The CDR3 reads CSASAGYGYTF. CDR3 nucleotide sequence: TGCAGTGCTAGTGCGGGCTATGGCTACACCTTC.

This chain uses TRBV13 with TRBJ2-2; D is uncertain. Per the germline V gene, CDR1 is PRHDT and CDR2 is FYEKMQ (reference sequence). V lost 6 bases and J lost 9, with 8 bases in between. This CDR3 has 11 residues. The CDR3 DNA is TGTGCCAGCAGATCGTTAAGGGAGCTGTTTTTT. It encodes CASRSLRELFF.

The V call is TRBV4-1, the J call TRBJ2-2; 7 bases line up with TRBD1. V gave up 2 bases and J gave up 1 base; unmatched junction bases: 4. Germline CDR1 MGHRA, CDR2 YSYEKL. This CDR3 is built from 16 residues. CDR3 in DNA: TGCGCCAGCAGCCAAACCGGGACAGTGAACACCGGGGAGCTGTTTTTT. This codes for CASSQTGTVNTGELFF.

The V and J genes are TRBV7-9 and TRBJ2-3, with D possibly being TRBD2 (6 bases). V was clipped by 0 bases and J by 5 bases, with 6 bases between them. The CDR3 sequence is 13 residues long. Germline assignment: CDR1 SEHNR and CDR2 FQNEAQ (reference sequence). For the CDR3, the DNA is TGTGCCAGCAGCTTAGCCGGGGGAGATACGCAGTATTTT. This encodes CASSLAGGDTQYF.

The chain is built from TRBV5-1 and TRBJ1-1; 8 bases match TRBD1. Per the germline V gene, CDR1 is SGHRS and CDR2 is YFSETQ. CDR3 length: 13 residues. Germline trimming cut 4 bases from V and 4 bases from J; bases unmatched to any gene: 3. CDR3 DNA: TGCGCCAGCAGCACGACAGGGGTCACTGAAGCTTTCTTT. The encoded protein is CASSTTGVTEAFF.

This chain uses TRBV7-8 with TRBJ2-3; 10 positions match TRBD2. V was pared by 3 bases and J by 5 bases, with 8 bases of the junction left unmatched. Germline CDR1 SGHVS, CDR2 FQNEAQ. This CDR3 region has 16 residues. The CDR3 here is CASSFRAPSGGDTQYF. In DNA form, the CDR3 reads TGTGCCAGCAGCTTTAGAGCCCCTAGCGGGGGAGATACGCAGTATTTT.

The rearrangement links TRBV6-2 or TRBV6-3 to TRBJ2-5, with a tentative D call TRBD1 (5 bases). Germline CDR1 reads MNHEY; CDR2 reads SVGEGT. With 3 bases removed from V and 5 bases from J, the gap between germline ends came to 10 bases. This CDR3 region has 13 residues. The CDR3 DNA sequence: TGTGCCAGCAGTTATGCAGGGTTGGAGACCCAGTACTTC. Protein sequence: CASSYAGLETQYF.

The V gene is TRBV2, the J gene TRBJ1-4; D uncertain. Germline V gives CDR1 SNHLY, CDR2 FYNNEI. The CDR3 sequence is 15 residues long. The ends were cut back, 3 bases at V and 3 bases at J, with 11 bases in the middle. This chain's CDR3 is CASSEGGRSNEKLFF. The DNA of the CDR3 is TGTGCCAGCAGTGAGGGCGGGAGATCTAATGAAAAACTGTTTTTT.

The chain joins TRBV19 to TRBJ2-1; D is possibly TRBD1 (6 bases). The CDR3 covers 16 residues. Germline V gene lookup returns CDR1 LNHDA and CDR2 SQIVND (reference sequence). Trimming took 5 bases from V and 4 from J, leaving 18 bases between them. The CDR3: CASSLTRDTLYNEQFF. The DNA for the CDR3 is TGTGCCAGTAGTCTCACCCGGGACACCCTTTACAATGAGCAGTTCTTC.

J is TRBJ1-4 and V is TRBV13; no reliable D call. In germline, CDR1 is PRHDT, CDR2 FYEKMQ (reference sequence). The CDR3 extends over 16 amino acids. Trimming stripped 5 bases from V and 1 base from J, with 14 bases between. CDR3 amino acids: CASSPSFGKTNEKLFF. The CDR3, as DNA: TGTGCCAGCAGCCCTAGCTTTGGAAAAACTAATGAAAAACTGTTTTTT.

With regard to this clone: Other DNA sequences of this sample code for an identical CDR3. The chain is built from TRBV7-9 and TRBJ1-5; D unresolved. Germline CDR1 and CDR2: SEHNR and FQNEAQ (reference sequence). V lost 4 bases to trimming and J lost 2 bases, with 6 bases between them. This CDR3 comprises 13 residues. CDR3 region: CASSYTGNQPQHF. The CDR3 DNA sequence: TGTGCCAGCAGCTACACCGGCAATCAGCCCCAGCATTTT. The complete variable domain, with remaining parts taken from reference TRBV7-9 and TRBJ1-5, reads DTGVSQNPRHKITKRGQNVTFRCDPISEHNRLYWYRQTLGQGPEFLTYFQNEAQLEKSRLLSDRFSAERPKGSFSTLEIQRTEQGDSAMYLCASSYTGNQPQHFGDGTRLSIL.

J is TRBJ1-2 and V is TRBV7-8, with D possibly matching TRBD1 (5 bases). This CDR3 contains 15 residues. V was trimmed by 4 bases and J by 7 bases, leaving 19 bases between them. Germline V CDR1 and CDR2: SGHVS, FQNEAQ. The CDR3 bases are TGTGCCAGCAGCTCCCCGGGGAGGCAGGGTGGTGGCTACACCTTC. It translates to CASSSPGRQGGGYTF.

Turning to this clone: One end of the junction does not line up with germline, which may come from a read error. V and J are TRBV20-1 and TRBJ2-1; tentatively, D is TRBD2 (6 bases). Germline lookup yields CDR1 DFQATT and CDR2 SNEGSKA (reference sequence). The CDR3 has 11 amino acids. The DNA for the CDR3 is TGCAGTGCTAGAGATTGGAGGGGCCAGGTCTTC. Its translation: CSARDWRGQVF.

The gene calls are TRBV14 and TRBJ1-2; possibly TRBD1 for D (5 bases). The length of the CDR3 is 12 residues. V dropped 4 bases and J dropped 5 bases, with 8 bases sitting between them. The V gene's germline CDR1 is SGHDN and CDR2 FVKESK. The CDR3 reads CASSLGHYGYTF. In DNA form, the CDR3 reads TGTGCCAGCAGCCTCGGACATTATGGCTACACCTTC. Together with reference TRBV14 and TRBJ1-2, the CDR3 gives the full variable domain: EAGVTQFPSHSVIEKGQTVTLRCDPISGHDNLYWYRRVMGKEIKFLLHFVKESKQDESGMPNNRFLAERTGGTYSTLKVQPAELEDSGVYFCASSLGHYGYTFGSGTRLTVV.

This chain joins TRBV6-1 and TRBJ1-2, with 9 bases identical to TRBD1. CDR3 length: 16 amino acids. Trimming removed 2 bases from V and 3 bases from J; junction bases left unmatched: 7. Germline V gene sequence: CDR1 MNHNS, CDR2 SASEGT. CDR3 in DNA: TGTGCCAGCAGTGAAAGGGCGGACAGGGGACACTATGGCTACACCTTC. Amino acid sequence: CASSERADRGHYGYTF.

The V and J genes are TRBV2 and TRBJ1-1, with a possible D match to TRBD1 (5 bases). V was pared by 2 bases and J by 1 base, with 11 bases between. Germline lookup yields CDR1 SNHLY and CDR2 FYNNEI. The CDR3 extends over 15 amino acids. CDR3 in DNA: TGTGCCAGCAGTGAATTTCTGACAGCGAACACTGAAGCTTTCTTT. This sequence encodes CASSEFLTANTEAFF.

The chain uses TRBV5-1 and TRBJ2-5; 9 bases match TRBD2. With V trimmed by 5 bases and J by 0 bases, 11 bases remained unmatched. The CDR3 totals 17 residues. The germline V gene encodes CDR1 SGHRS and CDR2 YFSETQ. The CDR3: CASRMGPAGGYQETQYF. CDR3 nucleotides: TGCGCCAGCAGGATGGGGCCAGCGGGGGGCTACCAAGAGACCCAGTACTTC.

The chain combines TRBV6-5 with TRBJ2-5, with 13 bases fitting TRBD2. Germline V gene data show CDR1 as MNHEY and CDR2 as SVGAGI. The CDR3 loop spans 15 amino acids. The V gene end was trimmed by 6 bases and the J gene end by 5 bases; junction bases not matched to a gene: 6. The CDR3: CASSPGLAGMETQYF. CDR3 bases: TGTGCCAGCAGCCCGGGACTAGCGGGGATGGAGACCCAGTACTTC.

This chain links TRBV11-2 with TRBJ2-3; 10 bases agree with TRBD2. Losses at the gene ends were 0 bases for V and 1 base for J; bases not matched to a gene: 7. CDR3 length equals 18 residues. From germline, CDR1 is SGHAT and CDR2 FQNNGV. CDR3 bases: TGTGCCAGCAGCTTAGATCGAGTAGGGACTAGCGGCACAGATACGCAGTATTTT. The encoded protein is CASSLDRVGTSGTDTQYF.

J is TRBJ1-1 and V is TRBV29-1; TRBD1 might be the D (5 bases). CDR1 is SQVTM and CDR2 is ANQGSEA in the germline V gene. The CDR3 extends over 12 amino acids. The CDR3 loop reads CCGRGGGTEAFF. The CDR3 bases are TGCTGCGGGCGGGGCGGGGGGACTGAAGCTTTCTTT. The full variable domain, in which reference TRBV29-1 and TRBJ1-1 provide the parts outside the CDR3, is SAVISQKPSRDICQRGTSLTIQCQVDSQVTMMFWYRQQPGQSLTLIATANQGSEATYESGFVIDKFPISRPNLTFSTLTVSNMSPEDSSIYLCCGRGGGTEAFFGQGTRLTVV.

The V gene is TRBV24-1, the J gene TRBJ1-1, with 9 bases fitting TRBD1. The CDR3 is made up of 13 amino acids. The ends lost 7 bases at V and 5 bases at J; junction bases unmatched: 4. CDR1 and CDR2 (germline): KGHDR, SFDVKD. This CDR3 is CATRRTGETEAFF. In nucleotides, the CDR3 is TGTGCCACCAGAAGGACAGGGGAAACTGAAGCTTTCTTT.

The rearrangement uses TRBV27 and TRBJ2-1; possible D gene TRBD1, 6 bases. V was pared by 3 bases and J by 6 bases, with 9 bases between. The CDR3 covers 13 residues. Germline V gene data show CDR1 as MNHEY and CDR2 as SMNVEV (reference sequence). CDR3 sequence (DNA): TGTGCCAGCAGTTTCAGGGGTTCCAATGAGCAGTTCTTC. Protein product: CASSFRGSNEQFF.

The chain couples TRBV3-1 (or the pseudogene TRBV3-2) to TRBJ1-2; D may be TRBD1 (5 bases). CDR1 is LGHDT and CDR2 is YNNKEL in the germline V gene (reference sequence). V lost 1 base to trimming and J lost 8 bases, with 17 bases between them. The CDR3 has 15 amino acids. CDR3 DNA: TGTGCCAGCAGCCAAGGACCGCAGGGCTCCAGCGGCTACACCTTC. Its translation is CASSQGPQGSSGYTF.

This chain joins TRBV21-1 and TRBJ1-4; the table's TRBD1 call for D was not verified on the DNA. TRBV21-1 is reported as a pseudogene. The CDR3 totals 20 residues. The CDR3 coding sequence is TGTGCCAGCAGCAAACTCCGGACAGGGGGCTCCCCCACAACTAATGAAAAACTGTTTTTT. The encoded protein is CASSKLRTGGSPTTNEKLFF.

The gene calls are TRBV7-6 and TRBJ2-3; 10 bases match TRBD2. V was clipped by 3 bases and J by 5 bases; unmatched bases: 8. The V gene's germline CDR1 is SGHVS and CDR2 FNYEAQ. The CDR3 is 16 amino acids. CDR3 loop: CASSLSSGGAVDTQYF. CDR3 nucleotide sequence: TGTGCCAGCAGCTTGTCGAGCGGGGGGGCGGTAGATACGCAGTATTTT.

This clone was recorded once. The V and J genes are TRBV3-1 (or the pseudogene TRBV3-2) and TRBJ1-1, with D unclear. This CDR3 region has 15 residues. Germline loops: CDR1 LGHDT, CDR2 YNNKEL (reference sequence). Between the trimmed V and J ends, which lost 2 bases and 3 bases, there was a span of 13 bases. The CDR3 bases are TGTGCCAGCAGCCAATTCACAGTGAGGGACACTGAAGCTTTCTTT. Its protein product is CASSQFTVRDTEAFF.

Note on this clone: This specimen includes other DNA sequences encoding the same CDR3. This rearrangement joins TRBV7-9 to TRBJ2-3; D may be TRBD1 (6 bases). With 3 bases removed from V and 0 bases from J, the gap between germline ends came to 7 bases. This CDR3 is 14 amino acids long. Germline V gene lookup returns CDR1 SEHNR and CDR2 FQNEAQ (reference sequence). In DNA, the CDR3 is TGTGCCAGCAGCTTCGGACAGAGCACAGATACGCAGTATTTT. The encoded protein is CASSFGQSTDTQYF.

This clone came up once. This rearrangement joins TRBV6-5 to TRBJ2-3, with TRBD2 matching over 8 bases. The V and J ends lost 8 bases and 2 bases, in that order; junction bases with no gene match: 9. Germline V gives CDR1 MNHEY, CDR2 SVGAGI. The CDR3 is 15 amino acids. The CDR3 sequence: CASEEGAGATDTQYF. DNA for the CDR3: TGTGCCAGCGAAGAGGGAGCGGGGGCCACAGATACGCAGTATTTT.

The J gene is TRBJ2-2, the V gene TRBV9; 7 bases match TRBD2. Trimming removed 0 bases from V and 3 bases from J; junction bases left unmatched: 5. Germline V gives CDR1 SGDLS, CDR2 YYNGEE. The length of the CDR3 is 16 residues. This chain's CDR3 is CASSVGPAGYTGELFF. CDR3 coding DNA: TGTGCCAGCAGCGTAGGCCCAGCGGGATACACCGGGGAGCTGTTTTTT.

This clone was observed a single time. V and J are TRBV2 and TRBJ1-6, with D unresolved. This CDR3 spans 13 amino acids. The germline V gene has CDR1 SNHLY and CDR2 FYNNEI. Trimming pared 1 base from V and 11 bases from J, leaving 9 bases between. The DNA of the CDR3 is TGTGCCAGCAGTGAAGGACGGAGTCCACCCCTCCACTTT. Protein: CASSEGRSPPLHF.

The chain uses TRBV27 and TRBJ1-2; D is ambiguous. Germline assignment: CDR1 MNHEY and CDR2 SMNVEV (reference sequence). The CDR3 consists of 13 residues. V dropped 6 bases and J dropped 4 bases, with 12 bases sitting between them. CDR3 residues: CASSYGAAYGYTF. The CDR3, as DNA: TGTGCCAGCAGCTACGGAGCCGCCTATGGCTACACCTTC.